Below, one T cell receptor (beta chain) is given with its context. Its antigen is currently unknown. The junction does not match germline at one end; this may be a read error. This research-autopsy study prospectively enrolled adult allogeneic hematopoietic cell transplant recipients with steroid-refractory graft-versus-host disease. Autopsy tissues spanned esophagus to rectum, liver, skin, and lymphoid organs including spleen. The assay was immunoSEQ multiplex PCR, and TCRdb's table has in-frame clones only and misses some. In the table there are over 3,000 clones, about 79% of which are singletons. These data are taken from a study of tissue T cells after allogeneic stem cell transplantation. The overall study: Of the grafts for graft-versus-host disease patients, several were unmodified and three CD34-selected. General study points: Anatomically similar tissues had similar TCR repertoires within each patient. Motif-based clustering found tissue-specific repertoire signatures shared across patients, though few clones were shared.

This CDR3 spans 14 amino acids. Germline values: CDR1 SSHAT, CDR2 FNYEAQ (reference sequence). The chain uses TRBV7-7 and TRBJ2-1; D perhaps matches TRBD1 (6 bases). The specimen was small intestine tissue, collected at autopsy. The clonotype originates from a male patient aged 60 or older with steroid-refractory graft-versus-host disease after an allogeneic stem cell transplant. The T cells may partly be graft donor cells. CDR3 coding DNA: TGTGCTAGCAGCTTACAGACAGGAAACAATGAGCAGTTCTTC. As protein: CASSLQTGNNEQFF.